This T cell receptor (beta chain) was found in a study of tissue T cells after allogeneic stem cell transplantation. Sequencing of TCRbeta CDR3 at survey depth gave sequences and template counts. Method: immunoSEQ multiplex PCR; TCRdb's copy keeps in-frame clones and lacks some. The sample yields 48,000 or so clones, about 73% seen once. There are a few counts of this clone. Its antigen is unidentified. Genes and germline come from the mouse. Coverage ceases 1 residue before the CDR3 finishes, and the germline J gene fills in the end. Notes on the study in general: Alloreactivity or antigen specificity of tissue TCRs was not determined; some clones might be host cells. Within patients, tissue anatomy strongly shaped TCR repertoire composition. Limitations included a small, clinically heterogeneous cohort and limited sampling depth.

Trimming stripped 3 bases from V and 1 base from J, with 9 bases between. Per germline, CDR1 NNHNN and CDR2 SYGAGS (reference sequence). This CDR3 is 14 amino acids long. The chain couples TRBV13-2 to TRBJ2-3; tentatively, D is TRBD1 (5 bases). The TCR comes from a pool of C57BL/6 mice in good health. Sequencing was performed on sorted cells pooled from one or two spleens. The CDR3 DNA, read in part, is TGTGCCAGCGGTGCCCTCAGGGGTGCAGAAACGCTGTAT. It translates to CASGALRGAETLY. The full CDR3 protein reads CASGALRGAETLYF.